These 5 T cell receptor beta chains originate from one sample sequenced in a study of long-term antiretroviral therapy in people with HIV. An immunoSEQ assay, version v3.0, was performed at survey level. Some clones are missing from TCRdb's copy, which holds only in-frame ones; the method was immunoSEQ multiplex PCR. The table includes around 28,000 clones, around 84% detected once. Sequenced material: unsorted PBMCs, taken 0.8 years after starting antiretroviral therapy. The receptors were sampled from a woman between 25 and 40 years old with HIV.

The chain employs TRBV29-1 and TRBJ2-1; 8 bases fit TRBD1. V gave up 2 bases and J gave up 5 bases; unmatched junction bases: 17. CDR1 is SQVTM and CDR2 is ANQGSEA in the germline V gene. This CDR3 has 18 residues. This CDR3 reads CSVEKAPDRGEVNNEQFF. For the CDR3, the DNA is TGCAGCGTTGAAAAAGCACCCGACAGGGGCGAAGTGAACAATGAGCAGTTCTTC.

This clone has only a few counts. V usage is TRBV19 and J usage is TRBJ2-7, with D possibly being TRBD2 (5 bases). This CDR3 comprises 15 residues. Germline assignment: CDR1 LNHDA and CDR2 SQIVND (reference sequence). The V end lost 4 bases, the J end lost 3 bases, and 16 bases lay between the germline ends. CDR3: CASSRLGLRGYEQYF. The DNA of the CDR3 is TGTGCCAGTAGTAGGCTAGGACTCCGAGGCTACGAGCAGTACTTC.

The chain employs TRBV7-8 and TRBJ2-7; 8 bases line up with TRBD2. Germline V gene data show CDR1 as SGHVS and CDR2 as FQNEAQ. The CDR3 is made up of 16 amino acids. The V segment lost 4 bases and the J segment 4 bases; nucleotides outside the gene matches: 12. CDR3 residues: CASSSGAGGARYEQYV. DNA for the CDR3: TGTGCCAGCAGCTCCGGGGCGGGGGGTGCCCGGTACGAGCAGTACGTC.

The rearrangement joins TRBV6-1 to TRBJ2-1, with 12 bases identical to TRBD2. Trimming cost V 4 bases and J 9 bases; bases outside gene matches: 4. Germline assignment: CDR1 MNHNS and CDR2 SASEGT. This CDR3 is 14 amino acids long. DNA for the CDR3: TGTGCCAGCAGTGCTAGCGGGGGGGTCACTGAGCAGTTCTTC. It is translated as CASSASGGVTEQFF.

J is TRBJ1-1 and V is TRBV11-2, with TRBD1 as a possible D gene (6 bases). From germline, CDR1 is SGHAT and CDR2 FQNNGV. The CDR3 is 15 amino acids. Trimming removed 0 bases at V and 1 base at J, with 9 bases between. The CDR3 region is CASSLERTENTEAFF. The DNA of the CDR3 is TGTGCCAGCAGCTTAGAGAGGACAGAGAACACTGAAGCTTTCTTT. Complete variable domain (other parts from reference TRBV11-2 and TRBJ1-1): EAGVAQSPRYKIIEKRQSVAFWCNPISGHATLYWYQQILGQGPKLLIQFQNNGVVDDSQLPKDRFSAERLKGVDSTLKIQPAKLEDSAVYLCASSLERTENTEAFFGQGTRLTVV.